One TCR beta chain is described in this entry. The antigen remains unidentified. Primers for the PCR totalled 60 Vbeta and 13 Jbeta. TCRdb keeps only in-frame clones here, not all; method: immunoSEQ multiplex PCR. The data hold about 140,000 clones, with 75% to 90% observed a single time. Healthy bone marrow donors made up the donor group. CDR1 is GTSNPN, CDR2 SVGIG, per germline (reference sequence). Trimming cost V 4 bases and J 0 bases, with 9 bases left between them. CDR3 length: 13 residues. The data were taken from a study of cytomegalovirus exposure and HLA in healthy donors. Study overall: There were approximately 80 million unique TCRs (from HLA-typed donors) in an early data release.

The study's findings and limits: Most TCR sequences proved rare, with some public TCRs found in many donors. V- and J-gene trimming in TCR beta was tied to a missense DCLRE1C variant by an analysis performed later.

The clonotype originates from a woman aged 25 to 39 in good health and CMV-seronegative. The V and J genes are TRBV30 and TRBJ1-2, with a tentative D call TRBD1 (5 bases). Sequenced: PBMCs. This CDR3 reads CAWNRQTNYGYTF. As DNA, the CDR3 is TGTGCCTGGAATCGACAGACTAACTATGGCTACACCTTC.